These 30 T cell receptor beta chains originate from one sample sequenced in a study of T cell repertoires in cytomegalovirus infection. MiXCR was run by TCRdb on the reads, yielding one entry per CDR3 protein. The sample contains just under 550,000 distinct CDR3 sequences, approximately 26% of which appear only once. The sequenced sample consisted of PBMCs. These receptor sequences come from a human donor in good health (CMV status not recorded). Some clones in this sample may be carry-over from other donors' samples.

The table lists this clonotype with many counts. CDR3 loop: CASSPLTGGEKLFF. The CDR3 coding sequence is TGTGCCAGCAGCCCACTGACAGGGGGTGAAAAACTGTTTTTT. This sequence joins TRBV7-2 and TRBJ1-4, with 9 bases lining up with TRBD1. The ends lost 5 bases at V and 7 bases at J; junction bases unmatched: 5. Germline lookup yields CDR1 SGHTA and CDR2 FQGNSA. CDR3 length: 14 amino acids.

This clonotype was counted many times. This rearrangement joins TRBV7-6 to TRBJ2-2; 8 bases are shared with TRBD2. Germline V gene sequence: CDR1 SGHVS, CDR2 FNYEAQ. The V segment lost 6 bases and the J segment 4 bases; nucleotides outside the gene matches: 7. There are 15 residues in the CDR3. DNA of the CDR3: TGTGCCAGCAGTCCCAGCGGGAGTATCACCGGGGAGCTGTTTTTT. Its translation: CASSPSGSITGELFF.

The table lists this clonotype with a few counts. The chain uses TRBV6-2 or TRBV6-3 and TRBJ2-1; 11 bases are shared with TRBD2. This CDR3 is 14 amino acids long. The V and J ends lost 6 bases and 9 bases, in that order; junction bases with no gene match: 7. CDR1 MNHEY and CDR2 SVGEGT come from the germline V gene. CDR3 sequence: CASRLAGAPGEQFF. The CDR3 DNA follows: TGTGCCAGCAGACTAGCGGGAGCACCAGGTGAGCAGTTCTTC.

This clonotype was counted a few times. The genes are TRBV7-3 and TRBJ1-1; D call uncertain. Germline V gives CDR1 SGHTA, CDR2 FQGTGA. The V gene lost 5 bases and the J gene lost 10 bases, with 11 bases spanning the gap. CDR3 length: 11 amino acids. The CDR3: CASSPRAGAFF. CDR3 DNA: TGTGCCAGCAGCCCCCGTGCTGGAGCTTTCTTT.

The chain links TRBV12-5 to TRBJ1-4, with D uncertain. CDR1 is LGHNT, CDR2 FRNRAP, per germline. Trimming pared 0 bases from V and 8 bases from J, leaving 16 bases between. CDR3 length equals 16 residues. The CDR3 loop is CASGLVQASEGEKLFF. The CDR3 DNA reads TGTGCTAGTGGTTTGGTTCAGGCCTCGGAAGGAGAAAAACTGTTTTTT.

This clonotype was counted at least ten times. The chain uses TRBV7-2 and TRBJ1-1; 8 positions agree with TRBD1. This CDR3 contains 13 residues. V lost 6 bases and J lost 4; bases outside the gene matches: 4. CDR1 is SGHTA, CDR2 FQGNSA, per germline. The CDR3 is CASRNTGGTEAFF. CDR3 coding DNA: TGTGCCAGCAGAAATACAGGGGGCACTGAAGCTTTCTTT.

The sample holds a few counts of this clonotype. This sequence joins TRBV6-1 and TRBJ2-7; D unresolved. Germline CDR1 and CDR2: MNHNS and SASEGT. This CDR3 spans 11 amino acids. Trimming removed 4 bases from V and 3 bases from J, with 4 bases in between. This chain's CDR3 is CASSVHYEQYF. The CDR3 nucleotides read TGTGCCAGCAGTGTCCACTACGAGCAGTACTTC.

This clonotype was seen ten or more times. The gene calls are TRBV7-2 and TRBJ2-3, with a possible D match to TRBD2 (5 bases). The CDR3 is 12 amino acids. V shed 7 bases and J shed 7 bases, with 12 bases lying between them. In germline, CDR1 is SGHTA, CDR2 FQGNSA. The CDR3 protein is CASTKERNTQYF. In DNA, the CDR3 is TGTGCCAGCACCAAGGAGCGGAATACGCAGTATTTT.

This chain uses TRBV28 with TRBJ2-7; no definite D call. From germline, CDR1 is MDHEN and CDR2 SYDVKM. Deletions cut 2 bases from V and 2 bases from J, with 10 bases between. This CDR3 is built from 14 residues. The CDR3 loop is CASSLPGFTYEQYF. The CDR3 DNA reads TGTGCCAGCAGTTTACCCGGGTTTACCTACGAGCAGTACTTC.

The CDR3 DNA sequence: TGTGCCAGCAGTTACGGGCGGACTAGCGGGAGATCAAAGCAAAACAATGAGCAGTTCTTC. This translates into CASSYGRTSGRSKQNNEQFF. The chain uses TRBV6-6 and TRBJ2-1, with 13 positions matching TRBD2. CDR3 length: 20 residues. Germline V lookup: CDR1 MNHNY, CDR2 SVGAGI (reference sequence). Trimming at V came to 2 bases and at J to 5 bases, leaving 15 bases not matched to a gene.

This clonotype was picked up many times. The rearrangement uses TRBV7-8 and TRBJ2-3; a weak D match, TRBD1 (5 bases). Trimming took off 4 bases at V and 1 base at J, with 12 bases between the two ends. Germline V CDR1 and CDR2: SGHVS, FQNEAQ. The CDR3 extends over 15 amino acids. The CDR3 DNA sequence: TGTGCCAGCAGCTCGAAGGGGTTAGGCACAGATACGCAGTATTTT. This sequence encodes CASSSKGLGTDTQYF.

This clonotype was seen a few times. The chain links TRBV25-1 to TRBJ2-3, with D perhaps matching TRBD1 (6 bases). V gave up 10 bases and J gave up 4 bases, with 15 bases separating them. The germline V gene encodes CDR1 MGHDK and CDR2 SYGVNS. There are 13 residues in the CDR3. CDR3 region: CATEDRFSDTQYF. The CDR3 nucleotides are TGTGCCACTGAAGACAGGTTCTCAGATACGCAGTATTTT.

The chain combines TRBV19 with TRBJ2-2, with D perhaps matching TRBD2 (6 bases). CDR3 length equals 14 residues. V lost 9 bases and J lost 2, with 13 bases in between. Germline loops: CDR1 LNHDA, CDR2 SQIVND (reference sequence). This CDR3 is CASRDSLNTGELFF. The DNA for the CDR3 is TGTGCCAGCCGGGACTCCCTTAACACCGGGGAGCTGTTTTTT. The full variable domain, its missing parts supplied by reference TRBV19 and TRBJ2-2, is DGGITQSPKYLFRKEGQNVTLSCEQNLNHDAMYWYRQDPGQGLRLIYYSQIVNDFQKGDIAEGYSVSREKKESFPLTVTSAQKNPTAFYLCASRDSLNTGELFFGEGSRLTVL.

At least ten counts were recorded for this clonotype. The chain combines TRBV7-2 with TRBJ2-5; 7 bases line up with TRBD2. The CDR3 extends over 16 amino acids. Per the germline V gene, CDR1 is SGHTA and CDR2 is FQGNSA. The V segment lost 1 base and the J segment 1 base; nucleotides outside the gene matches: 6. In nucleotides, the CDR3 is TGTGCCAGCAGCTTAGTTTCTAGCGGACCCCAAGAGACCCAGTACTTC. Translated: CASSLVSSGPQETQYF. The full variable domain, in which reference TRBV7-2 and TRBJ2-5 provide the parts outside the CDR3, is GAGVSQSPSNKVTEKGKDVELRCDPISGHTALYWYRQSLGQGLEFLIYFQGNSAPDKSGLPSDRFSAERTGGSVSTLTIQRTQQEDSAVYLCASSLVSSGPQETQYFGPGTRLLVL.

The CDR3 DNA reads TGCAGTGCTAGAGGACCGGAACCGAGTAAAGACACCTACGAGCAGTACTTC. Protein product: CSARGPEPSKDTYEQYF. The chain carries TRBV20-1 and TRBJ2-7, with D unresolved. The germline CDR1 and CDR2 sequences are DFQATT and SNEGSKA (reference sequence). CDR3 length: 17 amino acids. V was shortened by 1 base and J by 2 bases, with 21 bases between the two germline ends.

In its sample, this clonotype was seen a few times. The chain links TRBV7-2 to TRBJ2-3; D remains unclear. V lost 4 bases and J lost 1, with 15 bases in between. Germline-derived CDR1 and CDR2 are SGHTA and FQGNSA. The CDR3 loop spans 16 amino acids. For the CDR3, the DNA is TGTGCCAGCAGCTCAGCCCAGACAATTCGCACAGATACGCAGTATTTT. Translation gives CASSSAQTIRTDTQYF.

This clonotype was counted only a few times. The CDR3 loop is CASSFVATNEKLFF. DNA of the CDR3: TGTGCCAGCAGTTTTGTAGCAACTAATGAAAAACTGTTTTTT. The chain carries TRBV28 and TRBJ1-4; no clear D. With 3 bases removed from V and 0 bases from J, the gap between germline ends came to 5 bases. The CDR3 is 14 residues long. Germline loops: CDR1 MDHEN, CDR2 SYDVKM. Drawing the rest from reference TRBV28 and TRBJ1-4, the complete variable domain is DVKVTQSSRYLVKRTGEKVFLECVQDMDHENMFWYRQDPGLGLRLIYFSYDVKMKEKGDIPEGYSVSREKKERFSLILESASTNQTSMYLCASSFVATNEKLFFGSGTQLSVL.

At least ten counts were recorded for this clonotype. The rearrangement uses TRBV7-2 and TRBJ2-1; D is possibly TRBD1 (6 bases). The germline V and J ends were trimmed by 8 bases and 15 bases, with 11 bases remaining between them. CDR1 SGHTA and CDR2 FQGNSA come from the germline V gene. This CDR3 is built from 9 residues. The CDR3 region has the DNA TGTGCCAGCGAGAAAGGGGGGTTCTTC. Translation: CASEKGGFF.

For the CDR3, the DNA is TGCGCCAGCGGTCGGACTAGCGGGTTGCGGGAGACCCAGTACTTC. It is translated as CASGRTSGLRETQYF. V and J are TRBV5-1 and TRBJ2-5; 11 bases fit TRBD2. The germline V gene encodes CDR1 SGHRS and CDR2 YFSETQ. This CDR3 region has 15 residues. The V gene end was trimmed by 7 bases and the J gene end by 5 bases; junction bases not matched to a gene: 10.

The table lists this clonotype with a few counts. V usage is TRBV12-5 and J usage is TRBJ2-3; no clear D gene. The germline V gene encodes CDR1 LGHNT and CDR2 FRNRAP. Deletions cut 1 base from V and 4 bases from J, with 6 bases between. The CDR3 contains 13 residues. CDR3 in amino acids: CASGLGSADTQYF. CDR3 sequence (DNA): TGTGCTAGTGGTTTGGGTTCAGCAGATACGCAGTATTTT. Variable domain in full (rest from reference TRBV12-5 and TRBJ2-3): DARVTQTPRHKVTEMGQEVTMRCQPILGHNTVFWYRQTMMQGLELLAYFRNRAPLDDSGMPKDRFSAEMPDATLATLKIQPSEPRDSAVYFCASGLGSADTQYFGPGTRLTVL.

V usage is TRBV19 and J usage is TRBJ2-2; no firm D call. The CDR3 contains 9 residues. Germline-derived CDR1 and CDR2 are LNHDA and SQIVND (reference sequence). The CDR3 loop is CANTGELFF. CDR3 coding DNA: TGTGCAAACACCGGGGAGCTGTTTTTT.

This chain uses TRBV27 with TRBJ2-7; 8 bases map to TRBD2. After removal of 5 bases from V and 2 bases from J, the junction contained 11 bases not matched to a gene. Germline-derived CDR1 and CDR2 are MNHEY and SMNVEV (reference sequence). There are 16 residues in the CDR3. CDR3 nucleotide sequence: TGTGCCAGCAGTACGCGGTCTAGCGGGTTGACCTACGAGCAGTACTTC. It codes for CASSTRSSGLTYEQYF.

The chain combines TRBV19 with TRBJ2-1; TRBD2 aligns across 10 bases. With 5 bases clipped from V and 4 bases from J, the junction kept 8 bases outside the gene matches. CDR1 is LNHDA, CDR2 SQIVND, per germline (reference sequence). This CDR3 is built from 16 residues. The CDR3 DNA reads TGTGCCAGTAGTCTGCGACTAGCGGGCCTATACAATGAGCAGTTCTTC. It yields the protein CASSLRLAGLYNEQFF. Drawing the rest from reference TRBV19 and TRBJ2-1, the complete variable domain is DGGITQSPKYLFRKEGQNVTLSCEQNLNHDAMYWYRQDPGQGLRLIYYSQIVNDFQKGDIAEGYSVSREKKESFPLTVTSAQKNPTAFYLCASSLRLAGLYNEQFFGPGTRLTVL.

The CDR3 sequence is CASSTGGVYEKLFF. The CDR3 DNA is TGTGCCAGCAGCACAGGGGGAGTTTATGAAAAACTGTTTTTT. The rearrangement links TRBV7-8 to TRBJ1-4; 8 bases align to TRBD1. Germline V gene lookup returns CDR1 SGHVS and CDR2 FQNEAQ. CDR3 length: 14 residues. V lost 5 bases to trimming and J lost 6 bases; unmatched junction nucleotides: 5.

V is TRBV19 and J is TRBJ1-1; D perhaps matches TRBD1 (5 bases). Germline V CDR1 and CDR2: LNHDA, SQIVND (reference sequence). The CDR3 extends over 12 amino acids. Trimming stripped 3 bases from V and 8 bases from J, with 10 bases between. The CDR3 region is CASSIRGGEAFF. CDR3 bases: TGTGCCAGTAGTATTCGGGGGGGGGAAGCTTTCTTT. Full variable domain (outside the CDR3, taken from reference TRBV19 and TRBJ1-1): DGGITQSPKYLFRKEGQNVTLSCEQNLNHDAMYWYRQDPGQGLRLIYYSQIVNDFQKGDIAEGYSVSREKKESFPLTVTSAQKNPTAFYLCASSIRGGEAFFGQGTRLTVV.

This chain uses TRBV5-1 with TRBJ2-1; D possibly corresponds to TRBD1 (6 bases). The CDR3 consists of 12 residues. The V end was cut by 5 bases, the J end by 12 bases, with 15 bases between. Germline loops: CDR1 SGHRS, CDR2 YFSETQ. CDR3: CASSLNRAGQFF. The CDR3, as DNA: TGCGCCAGCAGTTTGAACAGGGCCGGGCAGTTCTTC.

A note on this clonotype: Being one base from a much bigger clone, this may be a read error. This chain joins TRBV7-9 and TRBJ1-1, with D tentatively TRBD1 (6 bases). Germline CDR1 and CDR2: SEHNR and FQNEAQ (reference sequence). The length of the CDR3 is 13 residues. V was trimmed by 2 bases and J by 4 bases, leaving 8 bases between them. In DNA form, the CDR3 reads TGTGCCAGCAGCTTACTGACAGGCACTGAAGCTTTCTTT. Its translation is CASSLLTGTEAFF.

This clonotype was observed at least ten times. This chain links TRBV7-8 with TRBJ1-4; maybe TRBD1 (5 bases). The CDR3 is 17 residues long. Trimming removed 5 bases at V and 4 bases at J, with 20 bases between. Per the germline V gene, CDR1 is SGHVS and CDR2 is FQNEAQ. This CDR3 reads CASSLSALGQFNEKLFF. CDR3 nucleotides: TGTGCCAGCAGCCTATCTGCCCTTGGACAATTTAATGAAAAACTGTTTTTT.

This clonotype was observed a handful of times. The chain has TRBV28 and TRBJ2-7, with a weak D call TRBD2 (6 bases). Between the trimmed V and J ends, which lost 4 bases and 0 bases, there was a span of 16 bases. The CDR3 length is 16 residues. Germline-derived CDR1 and CDR2 are MDHEN and SYDVKM. The CDR3 DNA follows: TGTGCCAGCAGTTCACTTGGCGGGGTAAGCTCCTACGAGCAGTACTTC. Its protein is CASSSLGGVSSYEQYF.

The chain carries TRBV12-3 or TRBV12-4 and TRBJ2-1; unclear D gene. The CDR3 is made up of 14 amino acids. Trimming left V 6 bases short and J 5 bases short, with 14 bases between. CDR3 DNA sequence: TGTGCCAGCAGAAATTATAGCCCCGACAATGAGCAGTTCTTC. Its protein is CASRNYSPDNEQFF.